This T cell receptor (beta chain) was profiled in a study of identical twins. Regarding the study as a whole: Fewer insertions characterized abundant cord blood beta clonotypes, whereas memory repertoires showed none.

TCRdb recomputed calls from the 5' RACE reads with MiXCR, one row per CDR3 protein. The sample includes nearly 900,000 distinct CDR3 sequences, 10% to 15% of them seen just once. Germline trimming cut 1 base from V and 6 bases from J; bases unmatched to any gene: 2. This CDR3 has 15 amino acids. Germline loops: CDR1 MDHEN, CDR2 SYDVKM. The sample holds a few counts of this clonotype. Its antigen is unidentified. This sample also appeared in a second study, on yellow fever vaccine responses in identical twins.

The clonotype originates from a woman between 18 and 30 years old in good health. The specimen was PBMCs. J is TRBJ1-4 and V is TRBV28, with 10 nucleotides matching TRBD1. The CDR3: CASSLSGTGDEKLFF. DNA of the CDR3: TGTGCCAGCAGTTTATCGGGGACAGGGGATGAAAAACTGTTTTTT.